The 17 T cell receptor beta chains given below trace back to one sample, sequenced in a study of OX40 agonist ivuxolimab in advanced cancers. TCRdb's table, derived via immunoSEQ multiplex PCR, lists solely in-frame clones and lacks some. The sample consists of about 15,000 clones, more than 80% of them appearing once. The sequences come from CD4+ or CD8+ T cells sorted from blood, collected in a trial of the OX40 agonist ivuxolimab. These receptor sequences come from an adult with an advanced solid tumor such as melanoma, head and neck, liver or kidney cancer.

The chain combines TRBV9 with TRBJ1-1; maybe TRBD1 (5 bases). Between the trimmed V and J ends, which lost 4 bases and 4 bases, there was a span of 17 bases. Germline CDR1 and CDR2: SGDLS and YYNGEE. This CDR3 is 15 amino acids long. The CDR3 DNA reads as TGTGCCAGCAGCCCTATAGGGGTTTCGGTCACTGAAGCTTTCTTT. Protein product: CASSPIGVSVTEAFF. The full variable domain, with the rest looked up from reference TRBV9 and TRBJ1-1, is DSGVTQTPKHLITATGQRVTLRCSPRSGDLSVYWYQQSLDQGLQFLIQYYNGEERAKGNILERFSAQQFPDLHSELNLSSLELGDSALYFCASSPIGVSVTEAFFGQGTRLTVV.

The rearrangement links TRBV15 to TRBJ1-1, with TRBD1 identical over 9 bases. CDR3 length: 14 amino acids. V dropped 6 bases and J dropped 1; count of bases not matched to a gene: 3. Germline CDR1 is LNHNV and CDR2 is YYDKDF (reference sequence). CDR3: CATRGDRENTEAFF. CDR3 nucleotide sequence: TGTGCCACCAGAGGGGACAGGGAGAACACTGAAGCTTTCTTT.

This clone occurred once. The chain has TRBV27 and TRBJ1-1, with unresolved D. Between the trimmed V and J ends, which lost 3 bases and 6 bases, there was a span of 11 bases. The CDR3 spans 13 residues. Germline V CDR1 and CDR2: MNHEY, SMNVEV (reference sequence). CDR3 amino acids: CASSFGGLSEAFF. The DNA of the CDR3 is TGTGCCAGCAGTTTCGGTGGGCTCTCTGAAGCTTTCTTT.

This rearrangement joins TRBV25-1 to TRBJ2-1, with 9 positions matching TRBD2. Germline V gives CDR1 MGHDK, CDR2 SYGVNS. With V trimmed by 10 bases and J by 5 bases, 18 bases remained unmatched. The CDR3 runs to 17 residues. CDR3: CATESLPAGGLHNEQFF. Written as DNA, the CDR3 is TGTGCCACCGAATCTCTCCCCGCGGGAGGGCTCCACAATGAGCAGTTCTTC.

This clone was picked up one time. The chain employs TRBV7-8 and TRBJ2-1; tentatively, D is TRBD2 (5 bases). The CDR3 is 11 amino acids. The germline V and J ends were trimmed by 5 bases and 9 bases, with 8 bases remaining between them. Germline V gene data show CDR1 as SGHVS and CDR2 as FQNEAQ. This chain's CDR3 is CASSLGSEQFF. DNA for the CDR3: TGTGCCAGCAGCCTTGGGAGTGAGCAGTTCTTC.

This clone was recorded once. This rearrangement joins TRBV5-6 to TRBJ1-1; 9 positions agree with TRBD1. Germline CDR1 reads SGHDT; CDR2 reads YYEEEE. The CDR3 sequence is 14 residues long. V lost 3 bases, J lost 5 bases, and 5 bases stayed unmatched. CDR3 in amino acids: CASSSGTGITEAFF. In DNA form, the CDR3 reads TGTGCCAGCAGCTCTGGGACAGGGATTACTGAAGCTTTCTTT.

The V and J genes are TRBV10-2 and TRBJ2-3; D remains ambiguous. The CDR3 contains 10 residues. Germline assignment: CDR1 WSHSY and CDR2 SAAADI. Trimming took 0 bases from V and 12 from J, leaving 4 bases between them. CDR3 amino acids: CASSESSQYF. Here the CDR3 DNA reads TGCGCCAGCAGTGAGTCTTCCCAGTATTTT.

The chain recombines TRBV19 with TRBJ1-1; 9 nucleotides agree with TRBD1. After removal of 6 bases from V and 5 bases from J, the junction contained 10 bases not matched to a gene. This CDR3 has 15 residues. Germline CDR1 is LNHDA and CDR2 is SQIVND (reference sequence). CDR3 DNA: TGTGCCAGTAGGCAAGACGACAGGGGGTGGACTGAAGCTTTCTTT. It specifies CASRQDDRGWTEAFF.

The chain is built from TRBV10-3 and TRBJ2-5; 7 nucleotides agree with TRBD2. Germline V gene data show CDR1 as ENHRY and CDR2 as SYGVKD. V was pared by 4 bases and J by 5 bases, with 4 bases of the junction left unmatched. The CDR3 length is 13 residues. The CDR3 region has the DNA TGTGCCATCAGTGGGGAGGGCGGGGAGACCCAGTACTTC. Amino acid sequence: CAISGEGGETQYF.

This rearrangement joins TRBV5-6 to TRBJ2-7; the match to TRBD2 covers 9 bases. In germline, CDR1 is SGHDT, CDR2 YYEEEE. The J segment lost 6 bases and the V segment lost 1 base, leaving 11 bases of the junction unmatched. This CDR3 is built from 16 residues. The CDR3 DNA is TGTGCCAGCAGCTTGTGGTTAGGCGGGAGGGCCGGCGAGCAGTACTTC. It specifies CASSLWLGGRAGEQYF.

This chain links TRBV7-3 with TRBJ2-2, with 12 bases that match TRBD2. CDR3 length: 15 amino acids. The germline V gene encodes CDR1 SGHTA and CDR2 FQGTGA. The junction had 3 bases not matched to a gene; V was cut back by 8 bases and J by 2 bases. CDR3 nucleotides: TGTGCCAGCGGACTAGCGGGACGTAACACCGGGGAGCTGTTTTTT. This translates into CASGLAGRNTGELFF.

The chain links TRBV19 to TRBJ2-1, with D perhaps matching TRBD2 (6 bases). The germline V gene encodes CDR1 LNHDA and CDR2 SQIVND (reference sequence). V lost 7 bases to trimming and J lost 0 bases, with 10 bases between them. The CDR3 covers 14 residues. CDR3 residues: CASMDSGSYNEQFF. As DNA, the CDR3 is TGTGCCAGTATGGATAGCGGCTCCTACAATGAGCAGTTCTTC. The full variable domain, with the rest looked up from reference TRBV19 and TRBJ2-1, is DGGITQSPKYLFRKEGQNVTLSCEQNLNHDAMYWYRQDPGQGLRLIYYSQIVNDFQKGDIAEGYSVSREKKESFPLTVTSAQKNPTAFYLCASMDSGSYNEQFFGPGTRLTVL.

The V call is TRBV9, the J call TRBJ2-1; 9 bases align to TRBD2. V was clipped by 3 bases and J by 0 bases; unmatched bases: 4. The CDR3 spans 16 residues. Germline loops: CDR1 SGDLS, CDR2 YYNGEE. For the CDR3, the DNA is TGTGCCAGCAGCGCACATAGCGGGAGCTCCTACAATGAGCAGTTCTTC. It encodes CASSAHSGSSYNEQFF. Full variable domain (remainder filled in from reference TRBV9 and TRBJ2-1): DSGVTQTPKHLITATGQRVTLRCSPRSGDLSVYWYQQSLDQGLQFLIQYYNGEERAKGNILERFSAQQFPDLHSELNLSSLELGDSALYFCASSAHSGSSYNEQFFGPGTRLTVL.

J is TRBJ2-3 and V is TRBV4-1, with a tentative D call TRBD1 (5 bases). V was shortened by 1 base and J by 5 bases, with 16 bases between the two germline ends. The germline V gene has CDR1 MGHRA and CDR2 YSYEKL. The CDR3 is made up of 16 amino acids. Here the CDR3 reads CASSQGVGAQVDTQYF. CDR3 sequence (DNA): TGCGCCAGCAGCCAAGGGGTTGGGGCACAGGTAGATACGCAGTATTTT.

The chain is built from TRBV6-4 and TRBJ2-3; 7 bases map to TRBD2. Germline V gene data show CDR1 as MRHNA and CDR2 as SNTAGT. This CDR3 comprises 15 residues. Unmatched junction bases numbered 6, after V lost 6 bases and J lost 0 bases. The DNA of the CDR3 is TGTGCCAGCAGAGGTTCTAGCGGTAGCACAGATACGCAGTATTTT. Protein product: CASRGSSGSTDTQYF.

The rearrangement links TRBV9 to TRBJ2-5; 7 bases are a match to TRBD1. The closer fit of TRBJ2-7 to the DNA end suggests the J call may be wrong. The CDR3 runs to 13 residues. The germline gives CDR1 SGDLS, CDR2 YYNGEE. The CDR3 is CASSLGQDGEQYF. In nucleotides, the CDR3 is TGTGCCAGCAGCCTAGGACAGGATGGCGAGCAGTACTTC.

J is TRBJ2-2 and V is TRBV15, with 7 positions matching TRBD2. V lost 0 bases and J lost 1; bases outside the gene matches: 5. The CDR3 runs to 17 residues. The germline V gene encodes CDR1 LNHNV and CDR2 YYDKDF (reference sequence). CDR3 nucleotides: TGTGCCACCAGCAGAGATTTAGCTAGCGGGAACACCGGGGAGCTGTTTTTT. Its translation: CATSRDLASGNTGELFF. The entire variable domain, with the rest obtained from reference TRBV15 and TRBJ2-2, is as follows: DAMVIQNPRYQVTQFGKPVTLSCSQTLNHNVMYWYQQKSSQAPKLLFHYYDKDFNNEADTPDNFQSRRPNTSFCFLDIRSPGLGDTAMYLCATSRDLASGNTGELFFGEGSRLTVL.